A single sample gave rise to the 10 T cell receptor beta chains below, sequenced in a study of CD8 T cells in Susac syndrome (dated by TCRdb to between 2018 and 2020). The protocol used for the library was the immunoSEQ multiplex PCR assay. RNA was extracted with the RNeasy kit and roughly 0.45 to 1 ug was reverse transcribed using random hexamers. Using fastp trimming at Q25 and MiXCR clonotype assembly, TCRdb reanalyzed the public sequencing data and kept in-frame beta chains. Records with the same CDR3 protein are collapsed into one entry carrying the most frequent genes and DNA. The sample table shows around 46,000 distinct CDR3 sequences, and 92% are seen once. The ten top clones hold approximately 0.41% of the sample. What was sequenced was CD8+ T cells from PBMCs. The receptors here all came from a human donor in good health.

The CDR3: CASSEAFDFNYGYTF. The CDR3 DNA is TGTGCCAGCAGTGAAGCATTCGACTTTAACTATGGCTACACCTTC. The gene calls are TRBV2 and TRBJ1-2, with no clear D. The germline gives CDR1 SNHLY, CDR2 FYNNEI. Trimming pared 0 bases from V and 1 base from J, leaving 9 bases between. This CDR3 is 15 amino acids long.

The chain employs TRBV5-1 and TRBJ2-5, with 11 bases identical to TRBD2. The CDR3 has 19 residues. The ends lost 6 bases at V and 1 base at J; junction bases unmatched: 17. Germline V gene sequence: CDR1 SGHRS, CDR2 YFSETQ. CDR3 protein: CASIGGTGGLAGFQETQYF. In DNA form, the CDR3 reads TGCGCCAGCATCGGCGGGACAGGTGGACTAGCGGGTTTCCAAGAGACCCAGTACTTC.

The chain has TRBV13 and TRBJ1-5; D not resolved. This CDR3 is 15 amino acids long. V was cut by 3 bases and J by 3 bases, with 12 bases left in between. The V gene's germline CDR1 is PRHDT and CDR2 FYEKMQ (reference sequence). The DNA for the CDR3 is TGTGCCAGCAGCTTCTCTCGGGCAGTCAATCAGCCCCAGCATTTT. Translation: CASSFSRAVNQPQHF.

The chain joins TRBV4-3 to TRBJ2-7; D ambiguous. CDR1 and CDR2 (germline): LGHNA, YSLEER. This CDR3 has 16 residues. Trimming removed 0 bases at V and 3 bases at J, with 15 bases between. In nucleotides, the CDR3 is TGCGCCAGCAGCCAAGATCGTGCGGTGGTAGGCTACGAGCAGTACTTC. Translated: CASSQDRAVVGYEQYF.

This chain links TRBV6-5 with TRBJ2-1, with 11 bases identical to TRBD2. This CDR3 comprises 14 residues. Germline trimming cut 6 bases from V and 7 bases from J; bases unmatched to any gene: 5. CDR1 and CDR2 (germline): MNHEY, SVGAGI. The CDR3 is CASSWGLADNEQFF. The DNA for the CDR3 is TGTGCCAGCAGCTGGGGACTAGCGGATAATGAGCAGTTCTTC.

The chain combines TRBV27 with TRBJ1-3; D gene unclear. CDR3 size: 11 residues. V was trimmed by 7 bases and J by 7 bases, leaving 8 bases between them. Germline CDR1 and CDR2: MNHEY and SMNVEV (reference sequence). CDR3 in amino acids: CASMLGNTIYF. The CDR3 bases are TGTGCCAGCATGTTGGGGAACACCATATATTTT.

This clonotype has a single count. The V and J genes are TRBV6-5 and TRBJ2-2, with 8 bases fitting TRBD1. The CDR3 is made up of 16 amino acids. Germline V gene lookup returns CDR1 MNHEY and CDR2 SVGAGI. The V segment lost 2 bases and the J segment 6 bases; nucleotides outside the gene matches: 8. As DNA, the CDR3 is TGTGCCAGCAGTTACGCTGGACAGGGAGTGGCCGGGGAGCTGTTTTTT. It codes for CASSYAGQGVAGELFF.

This clonotype was seen only once. CDR3: CASSYSTGGADTQYF. As DNA, the CDR3 is TGTGCCAGCAGTTACTCGACAGGGGGCGCAGATACGCAGTATTTT. The V and J genes are TRBV6-5 and TRBJ2-3, with 10 positions matching TRBD1. V shed 0 bases and J 4 bases; nucleotides not matched to a gene: 1. The germline V gene has CDR1 MNHEY and CDR2 SVGAGI. The CDR3 has 15 amino acids.

The chain joins TRBV6-1 to TRBJ2-7; TRBD2 aligns across 13 bases. CDR3 length equals 19 residues. Unmatched junction bases numbered 11, after V lost 1 base and J lost 2 bases. Germline V gene data show CDR1 as MNHNS and CDR2 as SASEGT. CDR3 loop: CASSEERAWGTSGTYEQYF. DNA of the CDR3: TGTGCCAGCAGTGAAGAGAGGGCCTGGGGGACTAGCGGGACCTACGAGCAGTACTTC.

The count of this clonotype is one. The chain has TRBV20-1 and TRBJ2-1; 14 bases are shared with TRBD2. Germline CDR1 is DFQATT and CDR2 is SNEGSKA (reference sequence). Unmatched junction bases numbered 8, after V lost 5 bases and J lost 8 bases. The CDR3 spans 15 residues. The CDR3 nucleotides read TGCAGTGCTTTAACCGGGACTAGCGGGAGTTATGAGCAGTTCTTC. Its translation is CSALTGTSGSYEQFF.